These 9 T cell receptor beta chains share one sample of origin, sequenced in a study of blood T cell repertoires in COVID-19 (dated by TCRdb to about 2020). Receptors were amplified or captured by the immunoSEQ multiplex PCR assay. This immuneACCESS table, as held by TCRdb, lists in-frame sequences with V and J called but not all clones. Of the missing ones, under half trace to an unresolved V gene in checked studies; the others have no known cause. This sample comprises under 200,000 clones, roughly 86% of them detected only once. Jointly, the top ten make up roughly 0.95% of the sample. Sequencing was carried out using peripheral blood. Source of these receptors: a man in his late teens or twenties with acute or convalescent COVID-19.

The sample holds one count of this clone. The V and J genes are TRBV2 and TRBJ1-1; D is uncertain. Germline CDR1 reads SNHLY; CDR2 reads FYNNEI. CDR3 size: 11 residues. Trimming left V 9 bases short and J 0 bases short, with 5 bases between. CDR3 residues: CARLMNTEAFF. The DNA for the CDR3 is TGTGCCAGGCTAATGAACACTGAAGCTTTCTTT.

The V and J genes are TRBV24-1 and TRBJ1-1; TRBD1 agrees at 9 bases. The germline V gene encodes CDR1 KGHDR and CDR2 SFDVKD. The ends lost 4 bases at V and 0 bases at J; junction bases unmatched: 20. CDR3 size: 21 residues. The CDR3 DNA sequence: TGTGCCACCAGTGAGAAATTGACAGGGGGGTCCCTTATAGCTATGAACACTGAAGCTTTCTTT. This sequence encodes CATSEKLTGGSLIAMNTEAFF.

Concerning this clone: This sample includes further DNA sequences coding for the same CDR3. This rearrangement joins TRBV2 to TRBJ2-1; D might be TRBD1 (5 bases). This CDR3 has 13 amino acids. Trimming pared 4 bases from V and 3 bases from J, leaving 7 bases between. Germline lookup yields CDR1 SNHLY and CDR2 FYNNEI. The CDR3 DNA is TGTGCCAGCAGTGGACAGAGCTACAATGAGCAGTTCTTC. It specifies CASSGQSYNEQFF.

This clone came up once. The V and J genes are TRBV29-1 and TRBJ1-2; 9 nucleotides agree with TRBD1. Germline CDR1 is SQVTM and CDR2 is ANQGSEA. J gave up 5 bases and V 1 base, and 11 bases lay outside the gene matches. The length of the CDR3 is 16 residues. The CDR3 DNA reads as TGCAGCGTTGAAGGATTGGCGGGACAGGGCTTTTATGGCTACACCTTC. Translated, it gives CSVEGLAGQGFYGYTF.

This clone was detected only once. CDR3 nucleotide sequence: TGTGCCAGCAGCAAAGGTGGACTAGCGGTTCAAGAGACCCAGTACTTC. Its translation is CASSKGGLAVQETQYF. V usage is TRBV11-3 and J usage is TRBJ2-5; 10 bases line up with TRBD2. This CDR3 region has 16 residues. V lost 5 bases and J lost 2; bases outside the gene matches: 8. Germline-derived CDR1 and CDR2 are SGHNT and YENEEA.

The V and J genes are TRBV7-8 and TRBJ1-6, with 10 positions matching TRBD1. The CDR3 extends over 20 amino acids. Trimming removed 5 bases from V and 8 bases from J; junction bases left unmatched: 21. Germline CDR1 reads SGHVS; CDR2 reads FQNEAQ. CDR3 bases: TGTGCCAGCAGCCCACCGATAGTCCCGGGACAGGGGCGACAGTATTCACCCCTCCACTTT. This translates into CASSPPIVPGQGRQYSPLHF.

This clone was seen a handful of times. The J gene is TRBJ1-2, the V gene TRBV5-5, with TRBD1 matching over 7 bases. V lost 1 base, J lost 4 bases, and 10 bases stayed unmatched. The CDR3 has 16 residues. Germline V CDR1 and CDR2: SGHKS, YYEKEE (reference sequence). This CDR3 reads CASSLRQGASSYGYTF. The CDR3 DNA reads TGTGCCAGCAGCTTGCGACAGGGCGCTTCTAGCTATGGCTACACCTTC.

The chain couples TRBV5-1 to TRBJ2-5; tentatively, D is TRBD2 (6 bases). The V gene's germline CDR1 is SGHRS and CDR2 YFSETQ. This CDR3 is 12 amino acids long. With 4 bases removed from V and 3 bases from J, the gap between germline ends came to 7 bases. The CDR3 is CASSTGEETQYF. CDR3 in DNA: TGCGCCAGCAGCACGGGGGAAGAGACCCAGTACTTC.

This clone was found a few times. The chain couples TRBV4-1 to TRBJ2-2; 9 bases line up with TRBD1. V dropped 5 bases and J dropped 0; count of bases not matched to a gene: 7. The CDR3 totals 17 residues. Germline lookup yields CDR1 MGHRA and CDR2 YSYEKL. CDR3: CASSKQRQGANTGELFF. Here the CDR3 DNA reads TGCGCCAGCAGCAAACAAAGACAGGGGGCGAACACCGGGGAGCTGTTTTTT.